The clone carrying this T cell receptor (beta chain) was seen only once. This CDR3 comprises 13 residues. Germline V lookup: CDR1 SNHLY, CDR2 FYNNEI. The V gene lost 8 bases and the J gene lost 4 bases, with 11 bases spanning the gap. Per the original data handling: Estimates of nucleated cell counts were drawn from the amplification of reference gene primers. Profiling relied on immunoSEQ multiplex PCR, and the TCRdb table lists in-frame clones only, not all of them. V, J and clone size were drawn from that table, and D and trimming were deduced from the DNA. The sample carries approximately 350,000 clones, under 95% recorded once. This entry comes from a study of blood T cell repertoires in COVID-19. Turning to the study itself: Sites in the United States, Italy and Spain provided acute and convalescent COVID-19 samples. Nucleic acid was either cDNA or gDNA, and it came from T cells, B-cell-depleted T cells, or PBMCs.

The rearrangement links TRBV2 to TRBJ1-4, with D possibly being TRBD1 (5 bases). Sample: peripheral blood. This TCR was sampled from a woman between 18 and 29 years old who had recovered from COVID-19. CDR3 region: CASVTAINEKLFF. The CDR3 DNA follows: TGTGCCAGCGTGACAGCCATTAATGAAAAACTGTTTTTT. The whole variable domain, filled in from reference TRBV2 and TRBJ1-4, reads EPEVTQTPSHQVTQMGQEVILRCVPISNHLYFYWYRQILGQKVEFLVSFYNNEISEKSEIFDDQFSVERPDGSNFTLKIRSTKLEDSAMYFCASVTAINEKLFFGSGTQLSVL.